The entry below describes one T cell receptor (beta chain). This sample was included in a study of blood T cell repertoires in COVID-19. The table came from immunoSEQ multiplex PCR; TCRdb's copy has only in-frame clones and leaves some out. The data contain about 160,000 clones, roughly four fifths of them singletons. The CDR3 covers 16 residues. CDR1 and CDR2 from the germline V gene are SGHTA and FQGNSA. The V and J ends lost 1 base and 2 bases respectively, with 14 bases between them. Those enrolled, adults aged roughly 18 to 100 years, came from under 25 US areas. Material: PBMCs or T cells enriched from blood (not recorded which). This chain uses TRBV7-2 with TRBJ1-1; maybe TRBD1 (5 bases). This TCR came from a man in his forties or fifties who had recovered from COVID-19. CDR3 bases: TGTGCCAGCAGCTTAGGGAGGGTAGGGGCCAACACTGAAGCTTTCTTT. Translating it yields CASSLGRVGANTEAFF.